This paragraph covers one TCR beta chain sequence. The junction does not match germline at one end; this may be a read error. For repertoire sequencing, the TCR beta CDR3 regions were amplified from RNA transcripts. RT-PCR in the first round used HTBI primers; a second-round multiplex PCR followed. TCRdb re-analysed the multiplex PCR reads in MiXCR, keeping a single row per CDR3 protein. Here the sample spans hundreds of thousands of distinct CDR3 sequences, about 40% being singletons. The CDR3 has 14 amino acids. From germline, CDR1 is SEHNR and CDR2 FQNEAQ (reference sequence). Researchers turned away patients with other autoimmune diseases, uncontrolled infections, pregnancy or lactation. The data were obtained in a study of Graves' ophthalmopathy and Graves' hyperthyroidism.

The TCR was taken from an adult man with Graves' ophthalmopathy. The material sequenced was peripheral blood. The genes are TRBV7-9 and TRBJ1-1; D is perhaps TRBD1 (5 bases). The CDR3 DNA sequence: TGTGCCGGCAGCTTAGACAGAATGAACACTGAAGCTTTCTTT. It translates to CAGSLDRMNTEAFF.